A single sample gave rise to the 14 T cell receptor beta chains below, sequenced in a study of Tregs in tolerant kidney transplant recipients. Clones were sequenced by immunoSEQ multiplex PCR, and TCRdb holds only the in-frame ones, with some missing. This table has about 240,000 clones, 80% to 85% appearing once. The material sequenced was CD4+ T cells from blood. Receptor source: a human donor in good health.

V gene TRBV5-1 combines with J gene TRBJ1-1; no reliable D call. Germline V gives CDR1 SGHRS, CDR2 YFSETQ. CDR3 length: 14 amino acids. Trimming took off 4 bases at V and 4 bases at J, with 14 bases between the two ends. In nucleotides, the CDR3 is TGCGCCAGCAGCCCCCCGGGAGTGGCCACTGAAGCTTTCTTT. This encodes CASSPPGVATEAFF.

Here the CDR3 reads CASSRAGTGNEKLFF. In nucleotides, the CDR3 is TGTGCCAGCTCACGGGCTGGGACAGGGAATGAAAAACTGTTTTTT. The chain combines TRBV18 with TRBJ1-4; the match to TRBD1 covers 9 bases. V was clipped by 4 bases and J by 5 bases; unmatched bases: 5. Germline V gene data show CDR1 as KGHSH and CDR2 as LQKENI. The CDR3 spans 15 residues.

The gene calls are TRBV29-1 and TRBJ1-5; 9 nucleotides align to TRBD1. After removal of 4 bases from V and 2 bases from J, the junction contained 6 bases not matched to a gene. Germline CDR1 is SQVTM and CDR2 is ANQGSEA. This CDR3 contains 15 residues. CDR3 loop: CSVADGTGRNQPQHF. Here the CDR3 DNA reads TGCAGCGTTGCGGACGGGACAGGGCGCAATCAGCCCCAGCATTTT.

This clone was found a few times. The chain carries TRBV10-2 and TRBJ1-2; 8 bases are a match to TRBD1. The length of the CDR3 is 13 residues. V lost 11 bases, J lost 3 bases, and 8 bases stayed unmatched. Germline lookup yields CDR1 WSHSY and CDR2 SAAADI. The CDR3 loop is CAAKTGEDYGYTF. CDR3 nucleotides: TGCGCCGCTAAGACAGGGGAGGACTATGGCTACACCTTC.

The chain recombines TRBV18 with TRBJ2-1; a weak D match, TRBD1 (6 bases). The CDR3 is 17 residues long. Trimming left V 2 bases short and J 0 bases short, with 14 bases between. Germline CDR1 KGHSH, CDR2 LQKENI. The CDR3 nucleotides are TGTGCCAGCTCACCAACGGTGGGGGCGTCCTCCTACAATGAGCAGTTCTTC. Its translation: CASSPTVGASSYNEQFF.

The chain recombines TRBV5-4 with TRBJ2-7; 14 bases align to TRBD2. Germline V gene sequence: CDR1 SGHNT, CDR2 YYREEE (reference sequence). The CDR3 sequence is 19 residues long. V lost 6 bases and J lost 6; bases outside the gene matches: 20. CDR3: CASTSAPGTSGRTSREQYF. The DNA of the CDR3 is TGTGCCAGCACTTCAGCCCCAGGGACTAGCGGGAGAACTTCCCGCGAGCAGTACTTC.

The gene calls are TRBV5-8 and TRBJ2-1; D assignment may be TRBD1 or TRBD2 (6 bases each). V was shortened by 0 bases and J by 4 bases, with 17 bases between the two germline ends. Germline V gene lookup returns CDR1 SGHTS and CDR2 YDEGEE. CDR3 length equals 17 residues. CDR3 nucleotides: TGTGCCAGCAGCTTGGGGTACAGGGATGGGACTTACAATGAGCAGTTCTTC. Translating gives CASSLGYRDGTYNEQFF.

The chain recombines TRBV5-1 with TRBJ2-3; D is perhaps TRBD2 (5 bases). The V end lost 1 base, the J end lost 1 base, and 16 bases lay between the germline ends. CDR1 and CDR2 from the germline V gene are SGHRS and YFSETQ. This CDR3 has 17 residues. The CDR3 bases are TGCGCCAGCAGCTTGTTCGTTAGCGAGATCGGCACAGATACGCAGTATTTT. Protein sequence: CASSLFVSEIGTDTQYF. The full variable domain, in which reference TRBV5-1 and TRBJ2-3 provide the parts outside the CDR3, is KAGVTQTPRYLIKTRGQQVTLSCSPISGHRSVSWYQQTPGQGLQFLFEYFSETQRNKGNFPGRFSGRQFSNSRSEMNVSTLELGDSALYLCASSLFVSEIGTDTQYFGPGTRLTVL.

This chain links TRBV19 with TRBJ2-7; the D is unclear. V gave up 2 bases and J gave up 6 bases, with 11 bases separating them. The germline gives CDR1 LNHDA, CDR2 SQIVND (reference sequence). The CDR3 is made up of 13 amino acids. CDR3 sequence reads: CASSISPSGEQYF. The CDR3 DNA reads TGTGCCAGTAGTATAAGTCCCTCCGGCGAGCAGTACTTC.

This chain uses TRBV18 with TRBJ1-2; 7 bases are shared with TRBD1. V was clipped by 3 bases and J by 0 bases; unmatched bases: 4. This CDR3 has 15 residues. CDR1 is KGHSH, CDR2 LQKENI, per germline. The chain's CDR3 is CASSPRTGPNYGYTF. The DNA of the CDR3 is TGTGCCAGCTCACCTCGGACAGGTCCTAACTATGGCTACACCTTC.

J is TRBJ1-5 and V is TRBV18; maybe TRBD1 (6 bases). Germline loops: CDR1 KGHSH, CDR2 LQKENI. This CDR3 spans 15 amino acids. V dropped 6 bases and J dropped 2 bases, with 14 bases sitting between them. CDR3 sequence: CASSPTGSGNQPQHF. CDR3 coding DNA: TGTGCCAGCTCCCCCACAGGGTCTGGCAATCAGCCCCAGCATTTT.

The CDR3, as DNA: TGTGCCAGCAGCTTAGCGGGGGGCAGTGGAAACACCATATATTTT. Amino acid sequence: CASSLAGGSGNTIYF. The chain links TRBV13 to TRBJ1-3; the D gene is possibly TRBD1 (6 bases). With 1 base removed from V and 3 bases from J, the gap between germline ends came to 10 bases. CDR1 is PRHDT and CDR2 is FYEKMQ in the germline V gene (reference sequence). The CDR3 extends over 15 amino acids.

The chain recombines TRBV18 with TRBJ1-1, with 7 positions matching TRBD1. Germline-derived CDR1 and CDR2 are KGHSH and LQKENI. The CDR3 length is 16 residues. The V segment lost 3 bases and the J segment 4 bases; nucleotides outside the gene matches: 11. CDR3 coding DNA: TGTGCCAGCTCACCGGGGACAGTGACCTTAGGCACTGAAGCTTTCTTT. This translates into CASSPGTVTLGTEAFF.

The CDR3 DNA is TGTGCCAGCAGCAAGTTATCCGAGACCGTCTATGGCTACACCTTC. It translates to CASSKLSETVYGYTF. This sequence joins TRBV21-1 and TRBJ1-2. TRBV21-1 has pseudogene status. The CDR3 extends over 15 amino acids.